This entry lists 8 T cell receptor beta chains sequenced from one sample in a study of Ad26.COV2.S vaccination and SARS-CoV-2 variants. Described treatment: about 20 received Ad26.COV2.S at low or high dose, single or two shots; roughly 5 received placebo; per-sample allocation not given. Day 63 after the first injection of vaccine or placebo was the sampling time. Produced via immunoSEQ multiplex PCR; TCRdb's table is partial and in-frame only. The sample has 300,000 to 350,000 clones, about 89% seen once. The material sequenced was peripheral blood, taken in a trial of Ad26.COV2.S vaccine versus placebo. The receptors come from a person aged 18-65 years who received the Ad26.COV2.S COVID-19 vaccine or a placebo.

The chain combines TRBV6-4 with TRBJ2-5, with D hard to call. CDR1 is MRHNA, CDR2 SNTAGT, per germline. The CDR3 runs 16 residues. The V end was cut by 0 bases, the J end by 1 base, with 12 bases between. The CDR3 loop is CASSDSRRTPQETQYF. CDR3 bases: TGTGCCAGCAGTGACTCTCGGAGAACCCCCCAAGAGACCCAGTACTTC.

The J gene is TRBJ1-3, the V gene TRBV28, with D possibly TRBD1 on 5 matching bases. The CDR3 is 14 residues long. V lost 10 bases and J 0 bases, leaving 13 bases between the germline ends. The germline V gene encodes CDR1 MDHEN and CDR2 SYDVKM. CDR3 DNA sequence: TGTGCCACCTGTCTGGGGGGCTCTGGAAACACCATATATTTT. Its protein product is CATCLGGSGNTIYF. The whole variable domain, filled in from reference TRBV28 and TRBJ1-3, reads DVKVTQSSRYLVKRTGEKVFLECVQDMDHENMFWYRQDPGLGLRLIYFSYDVKMKEKGDIPEGYSVSREKKERFSLILESASTNQTSMYLCATCLGGSGNTIYFGEGSWLTVV.

The chain carries TRBV7-9 and TRBJ1-4; unclear D gene. Germline V gene data show CDR1 as SEHNR and CDR2 as FQNEAQ (reference sequence). V was shortened by 2 bases and J by 8 bases, with 15 bases between the two germline ends. This CDR3 has 15 amino acids. The CDR3 is CASSLSIDTPEKLFF. The CDR3 region has the DNA TGTGCCAGCAGCTTAAGTATTGATACGCCGGAAAAACTGTTTTTT.

V usage is TRBV5-1 and J usage is TRBJ1-1; TRBD1 is a possible D gene (6 bases). Germline CDR1 is SGHRS and CDR2 is YFSETQ. The CDR3 spans 13 residues. Between the trimmed V and J ends, which lost 3 bases and 5 bases, there was a span of 11 bases. CDR3 in amino acids: CASSSDSSTEAFF. The CDR3 DNA reads TGCGCCAGCAGCTCGGACAGCTCTACTGAAGCTTTCTTT.

The chain is built from TRBV12-3 or TRBV12-4 and TRBJ1-2, with D tentatively TRBD1 (6 bases). V lost 6 bases, J lost 5 bases, and 13 bases lay in between. The CDR3 length is 13 residues. The CDR3 loop reads CASSRTERYGYTF. For the CDR3, the DNA is TGTGCCAGCAGCCGGACAGAACGTTATGGCTACACCTTC.

The chain combines TRBV4-1 with TRBJ1-5, with 7 nucleotides matching TRBD1. Germline V lookup: CDR1 MGHRA, CDR2 YSYEKL. V shed 4 bases, J shed 1 base, and the junction held 7 bases outside the gene matches. The CDR3 length is 16 residues. Written as DNA, the CDR3 is TGCGCCAGCAGCCCCCAGACAGGGTGGAGCAATCAGCCCCAGCATTTT. Its protein product is CASSPQTGWSNQPQHF.

The chain combines TRBV7-9 with TRBJ1-4; TRBD1 might be the D (6 bases). Germline CDR1 reads SEHNR; CDR2 reads FQNEAQ (reference sequence). V was trimmed by 3 bases and J by 5 bases, leaving 13 bases between them. This CDR3 contains 15 residues. The CDR3 protein is CASSFTQGWNEKLFF. For the CDR3, the DNA is TGTGCCAGCAGCTTTACACAGGGATGGAATGAAAAACTGTTTTTT.

CDR3 sequence: CASSEILRPGYTF. CDR3 nucleotide sequence: TGTGCCAGCAGTGAAATCCTTCGGCCTGGCTACACCTTC. V is TRBV2 and J is TRBJ1-2; D ambiguous. CDR1 is SNHLY and CDR2 is FYNNEI in the germline V gene. The ends were cut back, 2 bases at V and 7 bases at J, with 11 bases in the middle. The CDR3 is 13 residues long. The full variable domain, completed using reference TRBV2 and TRBJ1-2, is EPEVTQTPSHQVTQMGQEVILRCVPISNHLYFYWYRQILGQKVEFLVSFYNNEISEKSEIFDDQFSVERPDGSNFTLKIRSTKLEDSAMYFCASSEILRPGYTFGSGTRLTVV.